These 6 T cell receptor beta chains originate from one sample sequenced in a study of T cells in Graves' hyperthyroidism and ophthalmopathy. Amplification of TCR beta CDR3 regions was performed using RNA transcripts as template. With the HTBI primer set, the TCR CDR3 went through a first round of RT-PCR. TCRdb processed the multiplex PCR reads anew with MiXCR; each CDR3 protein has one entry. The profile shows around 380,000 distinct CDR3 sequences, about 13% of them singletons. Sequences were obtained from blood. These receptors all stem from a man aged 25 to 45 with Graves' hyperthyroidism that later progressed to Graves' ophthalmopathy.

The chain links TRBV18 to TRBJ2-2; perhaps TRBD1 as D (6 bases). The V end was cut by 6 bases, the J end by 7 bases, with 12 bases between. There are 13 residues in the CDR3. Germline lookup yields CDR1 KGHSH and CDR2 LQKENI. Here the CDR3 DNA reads TGTGCCAGCTCGCAACAGGGTGACGGGGAGCTGTTTTTT. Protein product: CASSQQGDGELFF.

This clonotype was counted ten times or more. As DNA, the CDR3 is TGTGCTAGTGGTTTGCGGGGGGACAGCACAGATACGCAGTATTTT. Translation gives CASGLRGDSTDTQYF. J is TRBJ2-3 and V is TRBV12-5, with 7 bases identical to TRBD2. The CDR3 contains 15 residues. Germline trimming cut 2 bases from V and 0 bases from J; bases unmatched to any gene: 2. CDR1 and CDR2 from the germline V gene are LGHNT and FRNRAP.

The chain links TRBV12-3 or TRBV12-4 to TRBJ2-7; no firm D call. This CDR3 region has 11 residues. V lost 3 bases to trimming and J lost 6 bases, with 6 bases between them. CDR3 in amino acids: CASSFRVEQYF. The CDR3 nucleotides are TGTGCCAGCAGTTTTCGGGTCGAGCAGTACTTC.

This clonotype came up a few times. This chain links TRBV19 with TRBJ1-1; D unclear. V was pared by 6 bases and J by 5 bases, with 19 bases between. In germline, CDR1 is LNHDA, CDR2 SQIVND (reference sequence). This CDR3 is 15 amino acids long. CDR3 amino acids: CASRVLTGAGTEAFF. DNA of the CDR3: TGTGCCAGTAGGGTTCTAACGGGCGCGGGTACTGAAGCTTTCTTT.

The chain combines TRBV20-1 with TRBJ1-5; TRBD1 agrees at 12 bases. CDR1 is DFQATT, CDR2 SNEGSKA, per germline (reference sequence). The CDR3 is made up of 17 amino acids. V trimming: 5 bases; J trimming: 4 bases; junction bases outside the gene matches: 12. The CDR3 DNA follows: TGCAGTGCTGGATACGGGACAGGGGGCAGTTGGAATCAGCCCCAGCATTTT. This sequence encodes CSAGYGTGGSWNQPQHF.

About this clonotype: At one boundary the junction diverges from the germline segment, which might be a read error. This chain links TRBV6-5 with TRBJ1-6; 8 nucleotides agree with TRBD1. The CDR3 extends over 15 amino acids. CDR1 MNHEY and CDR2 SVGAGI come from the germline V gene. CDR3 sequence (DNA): TGTGCCGGCAGTTACTTCGGACAGGGAAATTCACCCCTCCACTTT. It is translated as CAGSYFGQGNSPLHF.